This T cell receptor beta chain was captured by sequencing in a study of blood T cell repertoires in COVID-19. Background on the study: COVID-19 samples, acute and convalescent, were from the United States, Italy and Spain. Nucleic acid was either cDNA or gDNA, and it came from T cells, B-cell-depleted T cells, or PBMCs.

There are 15 residues in the CDR3. J lost 6 bases, V lost 2 bases, and 6 bases had no gene match. The germline gives CDR1 SGHAT, CDR2 FQNNGV. Produced via immunoSEQ multiplex PCR; TCRdb's table is partial and in-frame only. The sample includes roughly 100,000 clones, roughly nine tenths of them seen just once. The rearrangement uses TRBV11-2 and TRBJ2-2; 7 nucleotides match TRBD1. The sequenced sample was peripheral blood. This clonotype was obtained from a human donor in a cohort sampled during active COVID-19. The CDR3, as DNA: TGTGCCAGCAGCTTAAAAAGACAGGGCCCCGGGGAGCTGTTTTTT. This codes for CASSLKRQGPGELFF.